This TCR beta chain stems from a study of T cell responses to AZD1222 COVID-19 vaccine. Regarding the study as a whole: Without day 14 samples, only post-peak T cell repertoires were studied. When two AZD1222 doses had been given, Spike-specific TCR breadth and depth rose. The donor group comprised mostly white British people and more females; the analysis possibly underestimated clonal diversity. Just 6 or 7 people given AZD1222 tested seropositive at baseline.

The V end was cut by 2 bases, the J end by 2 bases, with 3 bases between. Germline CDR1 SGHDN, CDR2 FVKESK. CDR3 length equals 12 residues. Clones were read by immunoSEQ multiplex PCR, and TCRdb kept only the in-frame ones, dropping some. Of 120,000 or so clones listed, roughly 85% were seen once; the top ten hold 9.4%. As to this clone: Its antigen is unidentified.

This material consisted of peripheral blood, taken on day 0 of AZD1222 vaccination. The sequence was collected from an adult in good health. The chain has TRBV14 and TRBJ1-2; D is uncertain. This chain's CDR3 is CASSQRNYGYTF. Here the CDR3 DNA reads TGTGCCAGCAGCCAAAGGAACTATGGCTACACCTTC.